This T cell receptor beta chain was recovered during a study of blood T cell repertoires in COVID-19. Study-wide background: Sites across the United States, Italy and Spain contributed samples from acute and convalescent COVID-19. PBMCs, B-cell-depleted T cells, or T cells were the source of the cDNA or gDNA that made up the material.

Germline V gives CDR1 SGHKS, CDR2 YYEKEE (reference sequence). The CDR3 length is 15 residues. Between the trimmed V and J ends, which lost 0 bases and 0 bases, there was a span of 7 bases. In the original workflow: Estimation of nucleated cell counts was performed using reference gene primer amplification. The data were produced by immunoSEQ multiplex PCR, yet TCRdb's version contains in-frame clones alone and is incomplete. V and J calls and clone size are given by that table; D and trimming were obtained from the DNA. The repertoire holds roughly 160,000 clones, 83% seen once, with roughly 2% in the top ten.

What was sequenced was peripheral blood. The chain employs TRBV5-5 and TRBJ1-5, with D unclear. The receptor's source is a woman aged 80 or over with acute or convalescent COVID-19. CDR3 region: CASSLGEISNQPQHF. CDR3 DNA: TGTGCCAGCAGCTTGGGAGAGATTAGCAATCAGCCCCAGCATTTT. Complete variable domain (other parts from reference TRBV5-5 and TRBJ1-5): DAGVTQSPTHLIKTRGQQVTLRCSPISGHKSVSWYQQVLGQGPQFIFQYYEKEERGRGNFPDRFSARQFPNYSSELNVNALLLGDSALYLCASSLGEISNQPQHFGDGTRLSIL.